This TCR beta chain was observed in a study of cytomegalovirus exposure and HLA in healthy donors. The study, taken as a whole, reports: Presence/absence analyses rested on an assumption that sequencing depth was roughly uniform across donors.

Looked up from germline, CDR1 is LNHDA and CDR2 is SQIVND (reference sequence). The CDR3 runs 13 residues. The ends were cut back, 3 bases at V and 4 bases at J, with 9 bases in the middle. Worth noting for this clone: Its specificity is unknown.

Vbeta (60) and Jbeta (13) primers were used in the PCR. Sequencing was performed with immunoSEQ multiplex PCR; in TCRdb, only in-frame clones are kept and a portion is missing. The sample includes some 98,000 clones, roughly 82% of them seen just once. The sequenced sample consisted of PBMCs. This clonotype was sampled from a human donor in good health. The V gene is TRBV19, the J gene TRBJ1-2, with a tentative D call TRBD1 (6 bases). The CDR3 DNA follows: TGTGCCAGTAGTATCGGGGGGCTCTATGGCTACACCTTC. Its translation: CASSIGGLYGYTF.